This entry lists 6 T cell receptor beta chains sequenced from one sample in a study of cytomegalovirus exposure and HLA in healthy donors. The PCR made use of 60 Vbeta and 13 Jbeta primers. The protocol was immunoSEQ multiplex PCR, while the TCRdb copy is restricted to in-frame clones and leaves out a portion. The sample contains 100,000 to 150,000 clones, around 78% of which appear only once. Sequencing input: PBMCs. These receptors all stem from a man in his forties in good health and CMV-seronegative.

Only a few counts were recorded for this clone. The CDR3 bases are TGCGCCAGCAGCTTGTCCACAGCGAACACTGAAGCTTTCTTT. As protein: CASSLSTANTEAFF. This chain joins TRBV5-1 and TRBJ1-1; D call uncertain. The CDR3 is 14 residues long. The V end lost 1 base, the J end lost 1 base, and 8 bases lay between the germline ends. Germline loops: CDR1 SGHRS, CDR2 YFSETQ.

This sequence joins TRBV7-2 and TRBJ1-4; possible D gene TRBD1, 5 bases. V was cut by 5 bases and J by 8 bases, with 21 bases left in between. Germline V gene sequence: CDR1 SGHTA, CDR2 FQGNSA. The CDR3 runs to 16 residues. CDR3: CASSQQVWGATEKLFF. The CDR3 nucleotides read TGTGCCAGCAGCCAGCAGGTGTGGGGCGCTACCGAAAAACTGTTTTTT.

The CDR3 sequence is CASSPSRGRAEAFF. The CDR3 DNA follows: TGTGCCAGCTCACCATCCAGGGGGCGGGCTGAAGCTTTCTTT. This chain joins TRBV18 and TRBJ1-1; 8 nucleotides align to TRBD1. This CDR3 contains 14 residues. The germline V gene has CDR1 KGHSH and CDR2 LQKENI. The J segment lost 6 bases and the V segment lost 2 bases, leaving 5 bases of the junction unmatched.

This clone was observed a few times. V is TRBV2 and J is TRBJ1-5; possible D gene TRBD1, 6 bases. Trimming left V 7 bases short and J 5 bases short, with 12 bases between. Germline CDR1 SNHLY, CDR2 FYNNEI. The CDR3 is 13 amino acids. The CDR3 coding sequence is TGTGCCAGCAATAAACAGGGAGATCAGCCCCAGCATTTT. It specifies CASNKQGDQPQHF.

The chain combines TRBV5-1 with TRBJ1-3; D perhaps matches TRBD1 (6 bases). Germline CDR1 and CDR2: SGHRS and YFSETQ. This CDR3 has 15 residues. The V gene lost 4 bases and the J gene lost 0 bases, with 11 bases spanning the gap. CDR3 DNA: TGCGCCAGCAGCCTCGACAGGAGCTCTGGAAACACCATATATTTT. Its protein product is CASSLDRSSGNTIYF.

This chain connects TRBV5-1 to TRBJ2-2; a possible D gene is TRBD1 (5 bases). V was trimmed by 7 bases and J by 6 bases, leaving 16 bases between them. Per germline, CDR1 SGHRS and CDR2 YFSETQ. This CDR3 has 14 residues. This CDR3 is CASSNQGSAGELFF. The CDR3 nucleotides are TGCGCCAGCTCTAACCAGGGTTCCGCCGGGGAGCTGTTTTTT.